These 9 T cell receptor beta chains were all obtained from the same sample, sequenced in a study of blood T cells in healthy people across ages. For the second PCR, which ran for about 6 to 12 cycles, a sample-barcoded 5' primer and a J-beta primer mix were used. TCRdb reprocessed the 5' RACE reads with MiXCR, giving one entry per CDR3 protein. Of about 1.5 million distinct CDR3 sequences listed, roughly 43% are singletons. The sample comprised blood. These receptor sequences come from a woman under 30 in good health.

This chain links TRBV18 with TRBJ1-1, with D maybe TRBD1 (6 bases). This CDR3 contains 15 residues. CDR1 is KGHSH and CDR2 is LQKENI in the germline V gene. Trimming cost V 1 base and J 2 bases, with 11 bases left between them. This CDR3 reads CASSPLQGGNTEAFF. DNA of the CDR3: TGTGCCAGCTCACCACTACAGGGAGGAAACACTGAAGCTTTCTTT.

About this clonotype itself: A much larger clone lies a single base off, so this may be a read error. J is TRBJ1-2 and V is TRBV20-1, with D possibly TRBD1 on 5 matching bases. The CDR3 runs 14 residues. CDR1 and CDR2 from the germline V gene are DFQATT and SNEGSKA (reference sequence). The CDR3: CGARRDRTNYGYTF. Here the CDR3 DNA reads TGCGGTGCCCGGAGGGACCGCACTAACTATGGCTACACCTTC.

With respect to this clonotype: A read error may produce the germline difference seen at one junction end. The chain combines TRBV28 with TRBJ1-6; D is perhaps TRBD1 (6 bases). Looked up from germline, CDR1 is MDHEN and CDR2 is SYDVKM. This CDR3 region has 13 residues. CDR3 in DNA: TGTGCCAGCATCCGGACAGTTAATTCACCCCCCCACTTT. This translates into CASIRTVNSPPHF.

Written as DNA, the CDR3 is TGCAGTGCTCCACGAGGGCAGGGGCCCCAGCATTTT. Translated: CSAPRGQGPQHF. This chain links TRBV20-1 with TRBJ1-5; possibly TRBD1 for D (5 bases). Germline CDR1 is DFQATT and CDR2 is SNEGSKA (reference sequence). The CDR3 length is 12 residues. V was trimmed by 5 bases and J by 9 bases, leaving 14 bases between them.

Ten or more counts support this clonotype. This sequence may be a read error, since a much larger clone differs from it by one base. The chain recombines TRBV7-2 with TRBJ1-2; tentative D call: TRBD1 (6 bases). The germline V and J ends were trimmed by 5 bases and 4 bases, with 8 bases remaining between them. There are 12 residues in the CDR3. Germline lookup yields CDR1 SGHTA and CDR2 FQGNSA. CDR3 coding DNA: TGTGCCAGCAGCATACAGGGCTATGGCTACACCTTC. Its protein product is CASSIQGYGYTF.

The CDR3 is CAISNSGGRIGNTIYF. For the CDR3, the DNA is TGTGCCATCTCAAACTCCGGGGGAAGGATCGGAAACACCATATATTTT. The V gene is TRBV2, the J gene TRBJ1-3, with D possibly being TRBD1 (5 bases). With 10 bases removed from V and 4 bases from J, the gap between germline ends came to 23 bases. The length of the CDR3 is 16 residues. From germline, CDR1 is SNHLY and CDR2 FYNNEI. Using reference TRBV2 and TRBJ1-3 for the parts outside the CDR3, the full variable domain is EPEVTQTPSHQVTQMGQEVILRCVPISNHLYFYWYRQILGQKVEFLVSFYNNEISEKSEIFDDQFSVERPDGSNFTLKIRSTKLEDSAMYFCAISNSGGRIGNTIYFGEGSWLTVV.

The table lists this clonotype with a few counts. The V and J genes are TRBV6-2 or TRBV6-3 and TRBJ1-1, with a tentative D call TRBD1 (6 bases). The germline gives CDR1 MNHEY, CDR2 SVGEGT. The germline V and J ends were trimmed by 7 bases and 7 bases, with 13 bases remaining between them. The CDR3 extends over 12 amino acids. CDR3 bases: TGTGCCAGCAACCACAGGGTGGGTGAAGCTTTCTTT. It encodes CASNHRVGEAFF.

The V call is TRBV27, the J call TRBJ1-5, with 10 bases that match TRBD1. V was pared by 6 bases and J by 5 bases, with 7 bases of the junction left unmatched. Germline-derived CDR1 and CDR2 are MNHEY and SMNVEV (reference sequence). The CDR3 sequence is 15 residues long. DNA for the CDR3: TGTGCCAGCAGGCCTTTGGACAGGGGGGATCAGCCCCAGCATTTT. Translating it yields CASRPLDRGDQPQHF.

The rearrangement joins TRBV6-5 to TRBJ2-7, with 12 bases aligning to TRBD2. Trimming took 0 bases from V and 0 from J; bases not matched to a gene: 12. The V gene's germline CDR1 is MNHEY and CDR2 SVGAGI. The CDR3 has 20 amino acids. CDR3 protein: CASSYSFAALAGGSSYEQYF. CDR3 DNA sequence: TGTGCCAGCAGTTACTCATTTGCGGCACTAGCGGGGGGTAGCTCCTACGAGCAGTACTTC.